These 18 T cell receptor beta chains came from one sample sequenced in a study of regulatory T cells in long-lasting Graves disease (dated by TCRdb to the early 2020s). The time point label, as the study defines it: persistent/refractory GD, antithyroid drugs over 5 years with positive TRAb. For both TCR sequencing and RNA sequencing, RNA was extracted from PBMCs in TRIzol. Libraries were made using multiplex PCR. The listed sequencing device is Illumina HiSeq 4000. To build TCR beta libraries, CDR3 regions were amplified by Arm-PCR using iRepertoire HTBI primers. TCRdb applied fastp at Q25 and MiXCR to the public reads, then kept only in-frame beta chains. Entries that share a CDR3 protein sequence are merged under the most common genes and DNA. The sample table shows around 400,000 distinct CDR3 sequences, and about 25% are seen once. The ten top clones hold approximately 26% of the sample. The sample was peripheral blood mononuclear cells (PBMCs), taken when the disease was refractory, from a patient treated with antithyroid drugs. The receptors were sampled from a female donor with Graves disease.

The chain employs TRBV30 and TRBJ2-2; no firm D call. Trimming left V 2 bases short and J 7 bases short, with 5 bases between. In germline, CDR1 is GTSNPN, CDR2 SVGIG (reference sequence). The CDR3 loop spans 11 amino acids. The CDR3 here is CAWSFVGELFF. Written as DNA, the CDR3 is TGTGCCTGGAGTTTTGTCGGGGAGCTGTTTTTT.

The rearrangement uses TRBV9 and TRBJ2-2, with a possible D match to TRBD1 (6 bases). V was clipped by 7 bases and J by 0 bases, with 16 bases between them. The CDR3 sequence is 16 residues long. Germline-derived CDR1 and CDR2 are SGDLS and YYNGEE. Here the CDR3 reads CASSPMAGANTGELFF. The CDR3 bases are TGTGCCAGCTCACCTATGGCAGGGGCGAACACCGGGGAGCTGTTTTTT.

The V call is TRBV19, the J call TRBJ1-2; a weak D match, TRBD1 (6 bases). V dropped 8 bases and J dropped 4 bases, with 17 bases sitting between them. Germline loops: CDR1 LNHDA, CDR2 SQIVND (reference sequence). CDR3 length: 14 amino acids. The CDR3 DNA is TGTGCCAGTGGTCGGACAGAATTTGTCTATGGCTACACCTTC. Translated, it gives CASGRTEFVYGYTF.

This clonotype was picked up a small number of times. The chain employs TRBV5-1 and TRBJ1-5; possibly TRBD1 for D (6 bases). Germline V CDR1 and CDR2: SGHRS, YFSETQ. The ends were cut back, 0 bases at V and 7 bases at J, with 14 bases in the middle. The CDR3 extends over 15 amino acids. The CDR3 DNA reads TGCGCCAGCAGCTTGGGGGACACTCAAGGGCAGCCCCAGCATTTT. This encodes CASSLGDTQGQPQHF.

This clonotype was seen more than once but under ten times. The chain carries TRBV14 and TRBJ2-2; D is unclear. The CDR3 has 15 residues. Germline CDR1 and CDR2: SGHDN and FVKESK. Trimming shortened V by 2 bases and J by 3 bases, and 10 bases separated the two germline ends. The CDR3 sequence is CASSQTRTYTGELFF. The CDR3 nucleotides read TGTGCCAGCAGCCAAACCCGTACTTACACCGGGGAGCTGTTTTTT. Together with reference TRBV14 and TRBJ2-2, the CDR3 gives the full variable domain: EAGVTQFPSHSVIEKGQTVTLRCDPISGHDNLYWYRRVMGKEIKFLLHFVKESKQDESGMPNNRFLAERTGGTYSTLKVQPAELEDSGVYFCASSQTRTYTGELFFGEGSRLTVL.

The chain is built from TRBV5-1 and TRBJ2-7; TRBD1 aligns across 7 bases. The ends lost 4 bases at V and 7 bases at J; junction bases unmatched: 11. The germline gives CDR1 SGHRS, CDR2 YFSETQ. CDR3 length equals 14 residues. The CDR3 loop is CASSPSPSRGEQYF. CDR3 nucleotide sequence: TGCGCCAGCAGCCCGAGCCCCTCCAGGGGGGAGCAGTACTTC.

This clonotype was detected ten times or more. This chain's CDR3 is CSVAGGLAYEQYF. The CDR3 coding sequence is TGCAGCGTTGCAGGGGGCTTAGCCTACGAGCAGTACTTC. V usage is TRBV29-1 and J usage is TRBJ2-7; 8 bases fit TRBD1. This CDR3 is 13 amino acids long. The V gene's germline CDR1 is SQVTM and CDR2 ANQGSEA. V lost 4 bases to trimming and J lost 2 bases; unmatched junction nucleotides: 4.

The chain has TRBV29-1 and TRBJ2-7; TRBD1 agrees at 8 bases. CDR1 and CDR2 from the germline V gene are SQVTM and ANQGSEA. This CDR3 spans 16 amino acids. V was pared by 2 bases and J by 2 bases, with 11 bases of the junction left unmatched. DNA of the CDR3: TGCAGCGTTGAAATGGATGCAGGGGGCCTAGCCTACGAGCAGTACTTC. Translation gives CSVEMDAGGLAYEQYF.

This clonotype was seen many times. The chain couples TRBV2 to TRBJ2-1, with unresolved D. The CDR3 sequence is 15 residues long. Trimming took 6 bases from V and 1 from J, leaving 13 bases between them. The germline V gene has CDR1 SNHLY and CDR2 FYNNEI. DNA of the CDR3: TGTGCCAGCAGGCCGGACCTTCCATCCTACAATGAGCAGTTCTTC. Its protein product is CASRPDLPSYNEQFF.

This clonotype was picked up a small number of times. The CDR3 bases are TGTGCCAGCTCGCCCCGATCCGTGAACTATGGCTACACCTTC. It encodes CASSPRSVNYGYTF. V and J are TRBV18 and TRBJ1-2; no firm D call. The germline V and J ends were trimmed by 6 bases and 2 bases, with 13 bases remaining between them. CDR1 and CDR2 from the germline V gene are KGHSH and LQKENI. This CDR3 spans 14 amino acids.

This clonotype has at least ten counts. The chain joins TRBV2 to TRBJ2-2, with TRBD2 matching 9 bases. In germline, CDR1 is SNHLY, CDR2 FYNNEI. V gave up 7 bases and J gave up 1 base; unmatched junction bases: 1. The CDR3 has 14 amino acids. CDR3 in amino acids: CASILAGNTGELFF. The DNA for the CDR3 is TGTGCCAGCATACTAGCGGGGAACACCGGGGAGCTGTTTTTT. Complete variable domain (other parts from reference TRBV2 and TRBJ2-2): EPEVTQTPSHQVTQMGQEVILRCVPISNHLYFYWYRQILGQKVEFLVSFYNNEISEKSEIFDDQFSVERPDGSNFTLKIRSTKLEDSAMYFCASILAGNTGELFFGEGSRLTVL.

The chain combines TRBV25-1 with TRBJ2-1, with D possibly TRBD1 on 6 matching bases. The germline V gene has CDR1 MGHDK and CDR2 SYGVNS. The CDR3 has 13 amino acids. V was shortened by 1 base and J by 5 bases, with 6 bases between the two germline ends. The CDR3 DNA sequence: TGTGCCAGCAGTGAATCAGGGGACAATGAGCAGTTCTTC. Translating gives CASSESGDNEQFF.

Ten or more counts support this clonotype. The chain carries TRBV29-1 and TRBJ1-2, with no clear D. The length of the CDR3 is 10 residues. Trimming removed 6 bases at V and 5 bases at J, with 7 bases between. The V gene's germline CDR1 is SQVTM and CDR2 ANQGSEA. This CDR3 reads CSVDEYGYTF. In DNA, the CDR3 is TGCAGCGTCGACGAATATGGCTACACCTTC.

The J gene is TRBJ2-7, the V gene TRBV11-2, with D maybe TRBD2 (5 bases). The V and J ends lost 3 bases and 6 bases respectively, with 18 bases between them. Germline V gives CDR1 SGHAT, CDR2 FQNNGV. The CDR3 totals 15 residues. CDR3 sequence: CASSLRPQLAGEQYF. The CDR3, as DNA: TGTGCCAGCAGCTTGCGTCCACAACTCGCGGGCGAGCAGTACTTC.

V gene TRBV6-9 combines with J gene TRBJ2-2, with D tentatively TRBD2 (5 bases). CDR3 length: 15 amino acids. CDR1 is MNHGY, CDR2 SVAAGI, per germline. V was cut by 4 bases and J by 0 bases, with 9 bases left in between. The CDR3 loop is CASSSYGANTGELFF. In DNA form, the CDR3 reads TGTGCCAGCAGTTCTTACGGGGCGAACACCGGGGAGCTGTTTTTT.

This chain connects TRBV28 to TRBJ1-5, with 8 nucleotides matching TRBD1. J was trimmed by 10 bases and V by 6 bases; bases with no gene match: 11. Per germline, CDR1 MDHEN and CDR2 SYDVKM. There are 14 residues in the CDR3. CDR3: CASRPGQASSPQHF. CDR3 nucleotide sequence: TGTGCCAGCAGGCCGGGACAGGCGTCTAGCCCCCAGCATTTT.

This clonotype was observed a few times. The chain uses TRBV5-4 and TRBJ2-7; 8 bases are a match to TRBD1. Germline-derived CDR1 and CDR2 are SGHNT and YYREEE (reference sequence). Trimming took 4 bases from V and 2 from J; bases not matched to a gene: 8. This CDR3 spans 15 amino acids. The CDR3 loop reads CASSIGQGATYEQYF. The CDR3 DNA reads as TGTGCCAGCAGCATTGGGCAGGGGGCCACCTACGAGCAGTACTTC.

There are a few counts of this clonotype. CDR3 nucleotides: TGCGCCAGCAGCTTGGCCGGGGGCCTTGGCTACACCTTC. Protein product: CASSLAGGLGYTF. The genes are TRBV5-1 and TRBJ1-2; TRBD1 might be the D (6 bases). The CDR3 spans 13 residues. V lost 0 bases, J lost 7 bases, and 10 bases lay in between. Germline V lookup: CDR1 SGHRS, CDR2 YFSETQ.